Each of the 6 T cell receptor beta chains below was sequenced from the same sample in a study of blood T cell repertoires in COVID-19. TCRdb's table, derived via immunoSEQ multiplex PCR, lists solely in-frame clones and lacks some. The profile shows 200,000 to 250,000 clones, about 86% of them singletons. The sample was peripheral blood. These receptors all stem from a young man with active or convalescent COVID-19.

CDR3: CSILGTSGEQYF. As DNA, the CDR3 is TGCAGCATTCTCGGGACTAGCGGCGAGCAGTACTTC. The genes are TRBV29-1 and TRBJ2-7; TRBD2 agrees at 11 bases. The CDR3 length is 12 residues. Unmatched junction bases numbered 6, after V lost 8 bases and J lost 6 bases. The germline CDR1 and CDR2 sequences are SQVTM and ANQGSEA.

This clone was found a few times. The chain employs TRBV6-5 and TRBJ1-4; D not certain. CDR3 length: 13 residues. Trimming removed 8 bases from V and 5 bases from J, with 12 bases in between. In germline, CDR1 is MNHEY, CDR2 SVGAGI. The CDR3 spells CASVFWPNEKLFF. The CDR3 nucleotides are TGTGCCAGCGTGTTTTGGCCCAATGAAAAACTGTTTTTT.

The table lists this clone with a few counts. CDR3 sequence reads: CASSPAGGRGTYEQYF. The CDR3, as DNA: TGTGCCAGCAGCCCGGCTGGCGGGAGGGGGACCTACGAGCAGTACTTC. The rearrangement uses TRBV9 and TRBJ2-7; 9 nucleotides match TRBD2. The V segment lost 4 bases and the J segment 2 bases; nucleotides outside the gene matches: 10. The CDR3 covers 16 residues. Germline CDR1 is SGDLS and CDR2 is YYNGEE. The entire variable domain, with the rest obtained from reference TRBV9 and TRBJ2-7, is as follows: DSGVTQTPKHLITATGQRVTLRCSPRSGDLSVYWYQQSLDQGLQFLIQYYNGEERAKGNILERFSAQQFPDLHSELNLSSLELGDSALYFCASSPAGGRGTYEQYFGPGTRLTVT.

The V call is TRBV2, the J call TRBJ2-1, with TRBD2 matching over 8 bases. The germline gives CDR1 SNHLY, CDR2 FYNNEI. J gave up 8 bases and V 3 bases, and 21 bases lay outside the gene matches. This CDR3 contains 19 residues. The CDR3 bases are TGTGCCAGCAGTGACCTAGCGGGTGACCCTGCGCAATTCATCGATGAGCAGTTCTTC. Translation: CASSDLAGDPAQFIDEQFF.

The chain joins TRBV5-6 to TRBJ2-7; 11 nucleotides align to TRBD2. In germline, CDR1 is SGHDT, CDR2 YYEEEE. The CDR3 extends over 17 amino acids. Trimming removed 4 bases from V and 0 bases from J; junction bases left unmatched: 9. CDR3 protein: CASSRWLAGGPSYEQYF. DNA for the CDR3: TGTGCCAGCAGCCGCTGGTTAGCGGGAGGGCCCTCCTACGAGCAGTACTTC.

The rearrangement links TRBV9 to TRBJ2-5; weak D call: TRBD1 (7 bases). The CDR3 consists of 14 residues. Trimming left V 4 bases short and J 5 bases short, with 15 bases between. The germline V gene encodes CDR1 SGDLS and CDR2 YYNGEE. The CDR3 spells CASSSSGGRETQYF. CDR3 sequence (DNA): TGTGCCAGCAGCTCCTCAGGGGGGCGGGAGACCCAGTACTTC.